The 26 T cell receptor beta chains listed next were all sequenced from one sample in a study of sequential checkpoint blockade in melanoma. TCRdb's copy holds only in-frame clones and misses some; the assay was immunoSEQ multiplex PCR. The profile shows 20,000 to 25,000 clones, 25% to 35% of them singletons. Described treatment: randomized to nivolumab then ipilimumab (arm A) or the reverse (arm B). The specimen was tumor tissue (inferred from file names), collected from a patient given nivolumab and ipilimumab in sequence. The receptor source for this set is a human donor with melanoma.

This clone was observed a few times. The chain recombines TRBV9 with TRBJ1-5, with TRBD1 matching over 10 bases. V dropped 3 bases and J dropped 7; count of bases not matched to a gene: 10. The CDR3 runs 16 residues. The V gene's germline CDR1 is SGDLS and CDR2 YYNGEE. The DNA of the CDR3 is TGTGCCAGCAGCGCTGGGACAGGGGAAGGTAGACAGCCCCAGCATTTT. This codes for CASSAGTGEGRQPQHF.

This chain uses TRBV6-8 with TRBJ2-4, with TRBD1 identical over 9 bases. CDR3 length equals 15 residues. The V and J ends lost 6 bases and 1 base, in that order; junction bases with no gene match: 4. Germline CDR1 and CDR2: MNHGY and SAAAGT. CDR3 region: CASSVQGAAKNIQYF. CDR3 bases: TGTGCCAGCAGCGTACAGGGGGCGGCCAAAAACATTCAGTACTTC.

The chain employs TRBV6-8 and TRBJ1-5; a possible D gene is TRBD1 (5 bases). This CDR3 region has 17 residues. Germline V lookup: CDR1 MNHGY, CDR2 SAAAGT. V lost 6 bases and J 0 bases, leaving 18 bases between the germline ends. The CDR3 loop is CASSLKAGSYSNQPQHF. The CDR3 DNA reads TGTGCCAGCAGCCTTAAGGCAGGGAGCTATAGCAATCAGCCCCAGCATTTT.

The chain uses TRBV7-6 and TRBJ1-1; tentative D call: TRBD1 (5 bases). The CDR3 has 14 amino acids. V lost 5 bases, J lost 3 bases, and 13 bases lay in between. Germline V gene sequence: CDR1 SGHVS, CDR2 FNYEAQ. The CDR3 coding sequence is TGTGCCAGCAGCCCGGAGGGGCTCGACACTGAAGCTTTCTTT. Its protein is CASSPEGLDTEAFF. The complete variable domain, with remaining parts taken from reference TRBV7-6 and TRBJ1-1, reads GAGVSQSPRYKVTKRGQDVALRCDPISGHVSLYWYRQALGQGPEFLTYFNYEAQQDKSGLPNDRFSAERPEGSISTLTIQRTEQRDSAMYRCASSPEGLDTEAFFGQGTRLTVV.

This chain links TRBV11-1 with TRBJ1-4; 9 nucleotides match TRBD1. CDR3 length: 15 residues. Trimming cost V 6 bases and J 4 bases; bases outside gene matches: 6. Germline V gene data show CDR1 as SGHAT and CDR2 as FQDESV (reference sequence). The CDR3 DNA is TGTGCCAGCAGACAACAGGGGGCTTTTAATGAAAAACTGTTTTTT. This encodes CASRQQGAFNEKLFF. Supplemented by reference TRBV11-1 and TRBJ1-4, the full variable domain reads EAEVAQSPRYKITEKSQAVAFWCDPISGHATLYWYRQILGQGPELLVQFQDESVVDDSQLPKDRFSAERLKGVDSTLKIQPAELGDSAMYLCASRQQGAFNEKLFFGSGTQLSVL.

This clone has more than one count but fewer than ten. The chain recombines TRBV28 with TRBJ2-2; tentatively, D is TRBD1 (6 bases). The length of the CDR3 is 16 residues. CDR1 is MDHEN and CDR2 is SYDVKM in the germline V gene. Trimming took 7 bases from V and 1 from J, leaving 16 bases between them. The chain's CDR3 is CASTGVGRGNTGELFF. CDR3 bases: TGTGCCAGCACAGGGGTAGGTAGGGGGAACACCGGGGAGCTGTTTTTT.

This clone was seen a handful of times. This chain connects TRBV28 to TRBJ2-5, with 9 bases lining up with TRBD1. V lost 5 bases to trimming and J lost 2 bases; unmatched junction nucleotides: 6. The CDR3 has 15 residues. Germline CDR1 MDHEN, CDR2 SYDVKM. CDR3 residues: CASSPGTGRQETQYF. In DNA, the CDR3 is TGTGCCAGCAGTCCAGGGACAGGGAGACAAGAGACCCAGTACTTC.

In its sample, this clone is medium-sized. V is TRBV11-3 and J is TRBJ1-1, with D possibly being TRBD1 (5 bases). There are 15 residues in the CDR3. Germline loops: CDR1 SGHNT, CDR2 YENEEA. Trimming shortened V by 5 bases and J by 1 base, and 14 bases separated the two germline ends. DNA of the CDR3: TGTGCCAGCAGCCTGCAGGGTCTGGGGAACACTGAAGCTTTCTTT. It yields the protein CASSLQGLGNTEAFF. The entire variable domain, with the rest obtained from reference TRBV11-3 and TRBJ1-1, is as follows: EAGVVQSPRYKIIEKKQPVAFWCNPISGHNTLYWYLQNLGQGPELLIRYENEEAVDDSQLPKDRFSAERLKGVDSTLKIQPAELGDSAVYLCASSLQGLGNTEAFFGQGTRLTVV.

The CDR3 coding sequence is TGTGCCAGCAGCCAGGGTTCGCCAGGGTCCTACGAGCAGTACTTC. This codes for CASSQGSPGSYEQYF. The chain employs TRBV28 and TRBJ2-7; D may be TRBD1 (5 bases). Germline V gene sequence: CDR1 MDHEN, CDR2 SYDVKM. The CDR3 consists of 15 residues. V lost 6 bases and J 1 base, leaving 16 bases between the germline ends.

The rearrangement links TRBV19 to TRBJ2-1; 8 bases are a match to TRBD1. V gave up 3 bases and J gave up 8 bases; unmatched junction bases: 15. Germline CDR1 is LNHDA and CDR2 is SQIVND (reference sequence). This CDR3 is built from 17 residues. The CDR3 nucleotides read TGTGCCAGTAGTATGCGTACAGGGGGGTACCGTGCAGATGAGCAGTTCTTC. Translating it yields CASSMRTGGYRADEQFF.

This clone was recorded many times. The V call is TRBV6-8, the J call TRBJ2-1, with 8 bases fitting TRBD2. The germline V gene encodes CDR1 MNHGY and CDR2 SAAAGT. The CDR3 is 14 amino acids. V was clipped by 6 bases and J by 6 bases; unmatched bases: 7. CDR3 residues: CASRASGQGNEQFF. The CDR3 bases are TGTGCCAGCAGGGCTAGCGGGCAGGGCAATGAGCAGTTCTTC.

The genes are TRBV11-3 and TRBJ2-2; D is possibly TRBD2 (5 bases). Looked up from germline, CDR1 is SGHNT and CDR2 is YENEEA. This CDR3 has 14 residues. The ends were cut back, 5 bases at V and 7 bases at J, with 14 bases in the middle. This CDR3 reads CASSHGILGGELFF. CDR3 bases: TGTGCCAGCAGCCACGGGATCCTCGGCGGGGAGCTGTTTTTT.

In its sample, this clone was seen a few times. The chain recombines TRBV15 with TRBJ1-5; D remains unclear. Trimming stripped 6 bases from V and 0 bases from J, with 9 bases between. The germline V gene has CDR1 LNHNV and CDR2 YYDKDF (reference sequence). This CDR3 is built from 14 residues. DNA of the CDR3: TGTGCCACCAGTCCGGGGAATAGCAATCAGCCCCAGCATTTT. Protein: CATSPGNSNQPQHF.

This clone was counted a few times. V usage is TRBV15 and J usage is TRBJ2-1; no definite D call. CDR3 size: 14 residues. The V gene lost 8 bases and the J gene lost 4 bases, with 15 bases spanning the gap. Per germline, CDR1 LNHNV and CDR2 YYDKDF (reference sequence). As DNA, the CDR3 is TGTGCCACCTCACCTCCCTTTCTTTACAATGAGCAGTTCTTC. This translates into CATSPPFLYNEQFF.

The CDR3 here is CASEGRGSNYGYTF. The DNA for the CDR3 is TGTGCCAGTGAGGGTAGAGGATCGAACTATGGCTACACCTTC. The chain recombines TRBV19 with TRBJ1-2, with no clear D. Germline CDR1 reads LNHDA; CDR2 reads SQIVND (reference sequence). The CDR3 consists of 14 residues. V lost 8 bases, J lost 2 bases, and 15 bases lay in between.

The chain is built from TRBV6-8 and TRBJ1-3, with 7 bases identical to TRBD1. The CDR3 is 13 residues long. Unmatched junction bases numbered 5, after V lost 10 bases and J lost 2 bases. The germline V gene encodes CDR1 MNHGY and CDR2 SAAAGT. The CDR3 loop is CAITRGTGNTIYF. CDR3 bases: TGTGCCATAACCAGGGGGACTGGAAACACCATATATTTT.

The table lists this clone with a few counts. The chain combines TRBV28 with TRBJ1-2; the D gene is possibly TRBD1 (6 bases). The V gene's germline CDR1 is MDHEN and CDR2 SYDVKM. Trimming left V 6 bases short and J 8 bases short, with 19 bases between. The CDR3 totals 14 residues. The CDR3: CASSPILGGRGYTF. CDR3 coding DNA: TGTGCCAGCAGCCCTATCCTTGGGGGGCGAGGCTACACCTTC.

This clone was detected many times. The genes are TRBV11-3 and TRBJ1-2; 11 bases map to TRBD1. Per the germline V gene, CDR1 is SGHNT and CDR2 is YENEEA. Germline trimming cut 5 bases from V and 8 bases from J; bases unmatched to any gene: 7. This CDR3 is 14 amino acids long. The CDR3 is CASSPGQGARGYTF. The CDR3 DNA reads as TGTGCCAGCAGCCCTGGACAGGGGGCCCGGGGCTACACCTTC.

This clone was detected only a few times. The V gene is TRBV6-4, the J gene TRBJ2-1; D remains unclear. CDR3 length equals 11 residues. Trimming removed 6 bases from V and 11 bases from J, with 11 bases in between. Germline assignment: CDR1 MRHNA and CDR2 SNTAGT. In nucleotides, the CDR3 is TGTGCCAGCAGCCACGCCTGGAAGCAGTTCTTC. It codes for CASSHAWKQFF.

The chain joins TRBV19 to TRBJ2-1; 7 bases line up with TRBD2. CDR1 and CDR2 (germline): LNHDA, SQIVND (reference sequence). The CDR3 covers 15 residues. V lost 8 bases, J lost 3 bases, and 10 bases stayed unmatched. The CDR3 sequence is CASVKVGGSYNEQFF. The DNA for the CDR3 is TGTGCCAGTGTCAAGGTGGGCGGGAGCTACAATGAGCAGTTCTTC.

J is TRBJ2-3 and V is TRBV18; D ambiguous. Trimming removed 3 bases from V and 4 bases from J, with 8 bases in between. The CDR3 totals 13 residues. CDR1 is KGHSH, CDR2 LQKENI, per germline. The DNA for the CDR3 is TGTGCCAGCTCACCGCAGGCGGCAGATACGCAGTATTTT. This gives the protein CASSPQAADTQYF.

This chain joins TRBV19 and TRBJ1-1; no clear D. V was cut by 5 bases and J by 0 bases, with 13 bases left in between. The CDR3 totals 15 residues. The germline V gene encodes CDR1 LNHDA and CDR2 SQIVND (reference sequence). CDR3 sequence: CASSSSRRMNTEAFF. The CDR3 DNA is TGTGCCAGTAGTTCCTCCCGACGGATGAACACTGAAGCTTTCTTT.

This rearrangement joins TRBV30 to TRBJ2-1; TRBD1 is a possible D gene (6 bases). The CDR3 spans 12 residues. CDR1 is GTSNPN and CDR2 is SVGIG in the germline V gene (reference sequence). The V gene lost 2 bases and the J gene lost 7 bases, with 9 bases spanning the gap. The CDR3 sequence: CAWSITGNEQFF. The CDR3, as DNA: TGTGCCTGGAGTATCACAGGGAATGAGCAGTTCTTC.

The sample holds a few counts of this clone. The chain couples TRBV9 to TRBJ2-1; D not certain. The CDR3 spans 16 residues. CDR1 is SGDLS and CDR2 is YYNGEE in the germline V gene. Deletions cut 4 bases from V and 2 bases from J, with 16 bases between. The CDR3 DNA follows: TGTGCCAGCAGCTCCTCCTTGGCACCCACCTACAATGAGCAGTTCTTC. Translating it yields CASSSSLAPTYNEQFF.

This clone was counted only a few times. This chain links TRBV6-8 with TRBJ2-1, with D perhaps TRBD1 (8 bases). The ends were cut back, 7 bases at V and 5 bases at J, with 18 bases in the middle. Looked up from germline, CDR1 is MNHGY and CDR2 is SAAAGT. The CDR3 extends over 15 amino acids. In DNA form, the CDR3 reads TGTGCCAGCACCAAACAGGGGGGGCCCAACAATGAGCAGTTCTTC. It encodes CASTKQGGPNNEQFF.

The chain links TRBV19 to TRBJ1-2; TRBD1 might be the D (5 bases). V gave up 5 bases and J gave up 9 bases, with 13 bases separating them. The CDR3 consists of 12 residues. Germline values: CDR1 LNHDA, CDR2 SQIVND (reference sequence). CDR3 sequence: CASSPTGRSYTF. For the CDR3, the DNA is TGTGCCAGTAGTCCAACAGGACGCAGCTACACCTTC.